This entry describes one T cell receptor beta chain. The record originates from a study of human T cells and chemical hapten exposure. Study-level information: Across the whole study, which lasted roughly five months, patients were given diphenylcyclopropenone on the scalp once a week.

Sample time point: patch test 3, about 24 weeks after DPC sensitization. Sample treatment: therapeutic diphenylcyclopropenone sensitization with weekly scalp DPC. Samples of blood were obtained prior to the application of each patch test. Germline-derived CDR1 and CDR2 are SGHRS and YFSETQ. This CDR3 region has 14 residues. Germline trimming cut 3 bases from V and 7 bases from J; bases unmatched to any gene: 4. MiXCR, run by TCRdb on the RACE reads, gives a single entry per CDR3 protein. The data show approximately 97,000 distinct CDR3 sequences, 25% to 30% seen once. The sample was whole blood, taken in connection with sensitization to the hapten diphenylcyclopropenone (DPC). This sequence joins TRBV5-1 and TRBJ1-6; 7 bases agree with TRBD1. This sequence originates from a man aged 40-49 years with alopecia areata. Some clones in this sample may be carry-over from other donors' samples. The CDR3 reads CASSWDSANSPLHF. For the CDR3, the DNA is TGCGCCAGCAGCTGGGACAGTGCCAATTCACCCCTCCACTTT.